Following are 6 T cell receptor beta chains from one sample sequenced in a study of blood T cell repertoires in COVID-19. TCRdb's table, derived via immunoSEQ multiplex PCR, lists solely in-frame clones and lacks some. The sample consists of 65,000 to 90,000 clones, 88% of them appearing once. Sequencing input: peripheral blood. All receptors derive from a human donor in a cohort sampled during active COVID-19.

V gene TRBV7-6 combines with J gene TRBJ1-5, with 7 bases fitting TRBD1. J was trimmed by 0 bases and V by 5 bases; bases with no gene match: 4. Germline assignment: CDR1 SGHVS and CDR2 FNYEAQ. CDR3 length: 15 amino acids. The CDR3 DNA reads TGTGCCAGCAGCCGGGACAGCTATAGCAATCAGCCCCAGCATTTT. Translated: CASSRDSYSNQPQHF.

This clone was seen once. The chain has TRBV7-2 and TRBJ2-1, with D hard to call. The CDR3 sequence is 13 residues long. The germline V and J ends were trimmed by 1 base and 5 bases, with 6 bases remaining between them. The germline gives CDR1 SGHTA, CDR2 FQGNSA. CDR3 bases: TGTGCCAGCAGCTTAGGGGCTCACAATGAGCAGTTCTTC. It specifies CASSLGAHNEQFF.

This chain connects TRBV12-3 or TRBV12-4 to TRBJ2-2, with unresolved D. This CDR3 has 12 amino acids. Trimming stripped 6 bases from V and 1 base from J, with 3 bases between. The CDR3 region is CASSRNTGELFF. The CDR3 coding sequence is TGTGCCAGCAGCCGGAACACCGGGGAGCTGTTTTTT.

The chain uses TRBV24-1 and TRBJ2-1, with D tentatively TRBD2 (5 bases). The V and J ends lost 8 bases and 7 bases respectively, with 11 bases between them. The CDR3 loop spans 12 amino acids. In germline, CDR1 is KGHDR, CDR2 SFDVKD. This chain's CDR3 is CATKGVNNEQFF. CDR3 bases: TGTGCCACCAAGGGAGTCAATAATGAGCAGTTCTTC.

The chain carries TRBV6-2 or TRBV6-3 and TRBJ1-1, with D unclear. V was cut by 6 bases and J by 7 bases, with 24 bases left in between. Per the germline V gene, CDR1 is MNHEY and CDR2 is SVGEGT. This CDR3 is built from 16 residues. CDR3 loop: CASSPVGSETRVEAFF. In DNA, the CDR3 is TGTGCCAGCAGCCCTGTCGGGTCCGAAACAAGAGTTGAAGCTTTCTTT.

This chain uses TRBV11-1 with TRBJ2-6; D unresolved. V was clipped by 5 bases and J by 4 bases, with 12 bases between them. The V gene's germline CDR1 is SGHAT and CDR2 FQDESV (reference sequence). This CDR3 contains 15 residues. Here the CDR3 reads CASSPDSSGANVLTF. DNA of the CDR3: TGTGCCAGCAGCCCCGATAGCTCGGGGGCCAACGTCCTGACTTTC.